This T cell receptor beta chain was found in a study of control samples from healthy donors and cancer patients. Assay used: immunoSEQ multiplex PCR; TCRdb lists only in-frame clones, some missing. The repertoire holds about 130,000 clones, with roughly 90% as singletons. Specimen: blood. This sequence was found in a young man in good health.

The CDR3 DNA reads TGTGCCAGCGTCAGGGGGCAACAGCCCCAGCATTTT. This encodes CASVRGQQPQHF. This chain uses TRBV28 with TRBJ1-5, with 8 positions matching TRBD1. V was pared by 8 bases and J by 7 bases, with 4 bases of the junction left unmatched. The CDR3 consists of 12 residues. Germline loops: CDR1 MDHEN, CDR2 SYDVKM.